The 10 T cell receptor beta chains below were found in one sample sequenced in a study of CXCR3-negative and CXCR3-positive naive CD8 T cells. UMI-labeled TRB cDNA libraries were prepared by 5' RACE. Using the 5' RACE reads, TCRdb records one entry per CDR3 protein without DNA. The sample table includes some 130,000 distinct CDR3 sequences. For these receptors, no antigen is known. Study-level points and caveats: CXCR3-expressing naive cells carried TRB CDR3s more hydrophobic than those of CXCR3-negative naive cells.

The sample comprised naive CXCR3+ CD8+ T cells from blood. Subset described: CD45RO-CCR7+CD27+CD95- naive CD8+ T cells expressing CXCR3 (TNR3+). Receptors were obtained from a human donor in good health. Some clones in this sample may be carry-over from other donors' samples.

The rearrangement joins TRBV11-2 to TRBJ1-3; the TCRdb D gene call, TRBD1, has no DNA to confirm it. The CDR3 spans 14 residues. CDR1 is SGHAT and CDR2 is FQNNGV in the germline V gene. CDR3 sequence reads: CASSSTGSGNTIYF.

This CDR3 reads CASTQTEDTQYF. V gene TRBV5-6 combines with J gene TRBJ2-3. The CDR3 is 12 residues long. CDR1 SGHDT and CDR2 YYEEEE come from the germline V gene.

The chain employs TRBV6-2 or TRBV6-3 and TRBJ1-1. The CDR3 is 15 residues long. Germline V lookup: CDR1 MNHEY, CDR2 SVGEGT. The chain's CDR3 is CASTPRAMGNTEAFF.

This sequence joins TRBV4-2 and TRBJ2-7; lacking DNA, the TRBD2 call made by TCRdb goes unchecked. The germline V gene has CDR1 LGHNA and CDR2 YNFKEQ. The CDR3 extends over 14 amino acids. This chain's CDR3 is CASSLRLLTYEQYF.

The chain's CDR3 is CASSAAGTSGLLETQYF. This sequence joins TRBV27 and TRBJ2-5; TCRdb's D gene call, TRBD2, goes unchecked for lack of DNA. The length of the CDR3 is 17 residues. Germline CDR1 MNHEY, CDR2 SMNVEV (reference sequence).

The chain has TRBV21-1 and TRBJ2-4; TCRdb lists TRBD1, though no DNA is available to test this call. TRBV21-1 is a pseudogene. The CDR3 length is 16 residues. The CDR3 is CASTSHRDGAKNIQYF.

The J gene is TRBJ2-3, the V gene TRBV25-1. This CDR3 comprises 12 residues. From germline, CDR1 is MGHDK and CDR2 SYGVNS. The CDR3 reads CASSPSTDTQYF.

V usage is TRBV29-1 and J usage is TRBJ1-1. Germline CDR1 and CDR2: SQVTM and ANQGSEA. The CDR3 contains 14 residues. CDR3 protein: CSVELWGDNTEAFF.

The CDR3 spells CASSQVLLQGDTEAFF. J is TRBJ1-1 and V is TRBV4-3; TCRdb reports TRBD1, a call that lacks DNA to check it against. The CDR3 is 16 residues long. Germline CDR1 and CDR2: LGHNA and YSLEER.

The rearrangement joins TRBV11-3 to TRBJ2-2; TCRdb selects TRBD1, and the lack of DNA leaves this call unchecked. CDR3 size: 14 residues. CDR1 SGHNT and CDR2 YENEEA come from the germline V gene. CDR3 protein: CASSFSEGAGELFF.